Below, one TCR beta chain is given with its context. TCRdb ran MiXCR on the 5' RACE reads and lists one entry per CDR3 protein. The sample yields 350,000 to 450,000 distinct CDR3 sequences, about 15% seen once. The data are from a study of T-cell memory formation after mild COVID-19. Germline-derived CDR1 and CDR2 are MNHEY and SVGEGT. The CDR3 loop spans 17 amino acids. V dropped 0 bases and J dropped 3 bases, with 18 bases sitting between them. The sequence derives from a man aged 18 to 35 who had mild COVID-19 (a few samples of this study predate the infection). Cell type and time point are not known. Sequenced sample: PBMCs or a T cell subset sorted from them (not recorded which). This sequence joins TRBV6-2 or TRBV6-3 and TRBJ2-7; D is perhaps TRBD2 (5 bases). This CDR3 reads CASSYSMGPPRGYEQYF. In nucleotides, the CDR3 is TGTGCCAGCAGTTACTCGATGGGCCCTCCCCGGGGCTACGAGCAGTACTTC.